The 28 T cell receptor beta chains given below trace back to one sample, sequenced in a study of T cells in Graves' hyperthyroidism and ophthalmopathy. RNA transcripts served as the template for amplifying TCR beta CDR3 regions. With the HTBI primer set, the TCR CDR3 went through a first round of RT-PCR. TCRdb fed the multiplex PCR reads into MiXCR, producing one record per CDR3 protein. The sample lists fewer than 400,000 distinct CDR3 sequences, around a sixth occurring once. Sequencing was done on a sample of blood. The receptor set was obtained from a man aged 25-45 years with Graves' hyperthyroidism.

This clonotype was seen ten or more times. The chain carries TRBV6-2 or TRBV6-3 and TRBJ2-7, with D unclear. The CDR3 spans 12 residues. The V and J ends lost 0 bases and 7 bases respectively, with 7 bases between them. Per the germline V gene, CDR1 is MNHEY and CDR2 is SVGEGT. The CDR3 DNA follows: TGTGCCAGCAGTTACTCGAGCCTGGAGCAGTACTTC. Encoded protein: CASSYSSLEQYF.

This clonotype was seen ten or more times. This rearrangement joins TRBV28 to TRBJ2-1; 7 bases map to TRBD2. CDR1 is MDHEN and CDR2 is SYDVKM in the germline V gene. V was pared by 10 bases and J by 8 bases, with 14 bases of the junction left unmatched. This CDR3 is built from 14 residues. The chain's CDR3 is CATRLGGSRDEQFF. CDR3 DNA: TGTGCCACCCGTCTGGGCGGGAGTAGGGATGAGCAGTTCTTC.

A single count supports this clonotype. V usage is TRBV7-2 and J usage is TRBJ2-3; D uncertain. V shed 4 bases and J shed 0 bases, with 14 bases lying between them. Germline V gene sequence: CDR1 SGHTA, CDR2 FQGNSA. This CDR3 is built from 16 residues. This chain's CDR3 is CASSSTLGGSTDTQYF. The CDR3 nucleotides read TGTGCCAGCAGCTCCACCCTGGGTGGGAGCACAGATACGCAGTATTTT.

In its sample, this clonotype was seen many times. CDR3 sequence: CASSLTSGTFTDTQYF. In nucleotides, the CDR3 is TGTGCCAGCAGTCTGACTAGCGGGACCTTCACAGATACGCAGTATTTT. This chain joins TRBV2 and TRBJ2-3; 11 bases agree with TRBD2. The junction had 6 bases not matched to a gene; V was cut back by 5 bases and J by 2 bases. This CDR3 comprises 16 residues. Per the germline V gene, CDR1 is SNHLY and CDR2 is FYNNEI.

In the case of this clonotype: This may be a read error: a much more frequent sequence differs by one nucleotide. The rearrangement joins TRBV7-8 to TRBJ1-2, with D possibly matching TRBD1 (6 bases). The germline V gene encodes CDR1 SGHVS and CDR2 FQNEAQ. The CDR3 has 15 residues. Between the trimmed V and J ends, which lost 4 bases and 6 bases, there was a span of 18 bases. DNA for the CDR3: TGTGCCAGCAGCTCGACGGACAAGGGGGGAAATGGCTACACCTTC. As protein: CASSSTDKGGNGYTF.

The chain recombines TRBV6-6 with TRBJ2-3; D is uncertain. The CDR3 consists of 17 residues. V lost 2 bases, J lost 0 bases, and 15 bases lay in between. CDR1 and CDR2 from the germline V gene are MNHNY and SVGAGI (reference sequence). CDR3 in amino acids: CASSYTARLTSTDTQYF. As DNA, the CDR3 is TGTGCCAGCAGTTACACCGCCCGGCTTACTAGCACAGATACGCAGTATTTT.

This clonotype was seen at least ten times. The rearrangement links TRBV5-1 to TRBJ2-6; 7 bases are shared with TRBD2. CDR3 length: 15 residues. J lost 3 bases, V lost 4 bases, and 4 bases had no gene match. The V gene's germline CDR1 is SGHRS and CDR2 YFSETQ. CDR3 in amino acids: CASSDTGGGANVLTF. CDR3 DNA sequence: TGCGCCAGCAGCGATACGGGGGGTGGGGCCAACGTCCTGACTTTC.

The sample holds many counts of this clonotype. J is TRBJ2-5 and V is TRBV7-3; the D gene is possibly TRBD2 (6 bases). With 4 bases removed from V and 5 bases from J, the gap between germline ends came to 11 bases. The germline V gene has CDR1 SGHTA and CDR2 FQGTGA. This CDR3 has 13 amino acids. CDR3 sequence reads: CASSSGEGETQYF. As DNA, the CDR3 is TGTGCCAGCAGCTCGGGAGAGGGGGAGACCCAGTACTTC.

This clonotype has just a few counts. V is TRBV20-1 and J is TRBJ2-3, with 7 bases matching TRBD1. Germline V gene lookup returns CDR1 DFQATT and CDR2 SNEGSKA (reference sequence). The CDR3 extends over 15 amino acids. V shed 3 bases, J shed 5 bases, and the junction held 11 bases outside the gene matches. This CDR3 reads CSARTGFKSLDTQYF. CDR3 DNA: TGCAGTGCTAGGACAGGGTTTAAGTCCTTAGATACGCAGTATTTT.

The rearrangement uses TRBV27 and TRBJ2-5, with D tentatively TRBD2 (5 bases). CDR1 and CDR2 (germline): MNHEY, SMNVEV (reference sequence). This CDR3 is 14 amino acids long. Trimming stripped 5 bases from V and 5 bases from J, with 15 bases between. CDR3 protein: CASSRAGPRETQYF. For the CDR3, the DNA is TGTGCCAGCAGTAGGGCGGGCCCGAGGGAGACCCAGTACTTC.

This clonotype has ten or more counts. The chain couples TRBV12-3 or TRBV12-4 to TRBJ2-5; TRBD1 aligns across 7 bases. Unmatched junction bases numbered 2, after V lost 2 bases and J lost 2 bases. This CDR3 comprises 14 residues. This CDR3 reads CASSLRDSQETQYF. The CDR3 region has the DNA TGTGCCAGCAGTTTAAGGGACAGTCAAGAGACCCAGTACTTC.

The chain carries TRBV5-1 and TRBJ2-1; 14 bases fit TRBD2. The CDR3 is 17 amino acids. The trim removed 3 bases at V and 6 bases at J, leaving 8 bases unmatched. The germline V gene has CDR1 SGHRS and CDR2 YFSETQ. The CDR3 DNA reads TGCGCCAGCAGCTCCTTCCCGACTAGCGGGAGGGGCAATGAGCAGTTCTTC. Encoded protein: CASSSFPTSGRGNEQFF.

This clonotype was observed many times. The rearrangement uses TRBV20-1 and TRBJ2-3; D unclear. This CDR3 is built from 14 residues. Germline lookup yields CDR1 DFQATT and CDR2 SNEGSKA (reference sequence). Trimming took off 3 bases at V and 2 bases at J, with 12 bases between the two ends. CDR3 region: CSASEDVYTDTQYF. The CDR3, as DNA: TGCAGTGCTAGTGAGGACGTCTACACAGATACGCAGTATTTT.

The sample holds many counts of this clonotype. This sequence joins TRBV20-1 and TRBJ2-7; D may be TRBD1 (6 bases). The V and J ends lost 1 base and 4 bases respectively, with 14 bases between them. The CDR3 length is 14 residues. CDR1 and CDR2 from the germline V gene are DFQATT and SNEGSKA (reference sequence). The DNA for the CDR3 is TGCAGTGCTAGAGGAACCGGGACATCGTACGAGCAGTACTTC. Translated, it gives CSARGTGTSYEQYF.

This clonotype has at least ten counts. This chain connects TRBV12-3 or TRBV12-4 to TRBJ2-2; either TRBD1 or TRBD2 may fit D (5 bases each). The CDR3 spans 14 residues. V lost 3 bases to trimming and J lost 6 bases, with 11 bases between them. CDR3 bases: TGTGCCAGCAGTTTTAGCAGGGACGCCGGGGAGCTGTTTTTT. It translates to CASSFSRDAGELFF.

This clonotype was picked up a small number of times. This chain joins TRBV12-3 or TRBV12-4 and TRBJ1-5; 12 bases are shared with TRBD1. The J segment lost 5 bases and the V segment lost 6 bases, leaving 8 bases of the junction unmatched. The CDR3 length is 16 residues. The CDR3 bases are TGTGCCAGCAGCGAGGCCGGGACAGGGGGCCATCAGCCCCAGCATTTT. Translated, it gives CASSEAGTGGHQPQHF.

The chain uses TRBV7-9 and TRBJ2-7, with 9 bases matching TRBD1. This CDR3 is built from 17 residues. Trimming cost V 10 bases and J 6 bases; bases outside gene matches: 22. CDR1 SEHNR and CDR2 FQNEAQ come from the germline V gene (reference sequence). The CDR3 region is CAIPRAAPGQGIPEQYF. In DNA form, the CDR3 reads TGTGCCATTCCGAGAGCGGCGCCGGGACAGGGAATTCCCGAGCAGTACTTC.

The table lists this clonotype with many counts. The rearrangement joins TRBV20-1 to TRBJ2-3; TRBD2 matches 12 bases. V lost 5 bases to trimming and J lost 3 bases; unmatched junction nucleotides: 3. Germline V CDR1 and CDR2: DFQATT, SNEGSKA (reference sequence). The CDR3 contains 14 residues. CDR3 nucleotides: TGCAGTGCTCCTGGACTAGCGGGAACAGATACGCAGTATTTT. Protein sequence: CSAPGLAGTDTQYF.

The chain employs TRBV18 and TRBJ1-2; TRBD1 might be the D (5 bases). The CDR3 consists of 14 residues. Trimming stripped 1 base from V and 5 bases from J, with 11 bases between. CDR1 is KGHSH, CDR2 LQKENI, per germline. CDR3 bases: TGTGCCAGCTCACCACGGGGCGAGGTTTATGGCTACACCTTC. It encodes CASSPRGEVYGYTF.

The rearrangement joins TRBV5-1 to TRBJ1-1; tentatively, D is TRBD1 (6 bases). Germline V gene lookup returns CDR1 SGHRS and CDR2 YFSETQ. The CDR3 is 15 amino acids. V was shortened by 4 bases and J by 0 bases, with 13 bases between the two germline ends. The CDR3 DNA follows: TGCGCCAGCAGCACTGTCACAGGGATGAACACTGAAGCTTTCTTT. This codes for CASSTVTGMNTEAFF.

This clonotype occurred many times. The chain has TRBV7-3 and TRBJ2-7, with TRBD2 matching over 7 bases. This CDR3 spans 15 amino acids. J lost 2 bases, V lost 5 bases, and 9 bases had no gene match. The germline V gene encodes CDR1 SGHTA and CDR2 FQGTGA. The CDR3: CASSLYFGGTYEQYF. The CDR3 DNA reads TGTGCCAGCAGCCTTTACTTCGGGGGGACCTACGAGCAGTACTTC.

This clonotype was detected many times. The chain links TRBV29-1 to TRBJ2-7; 7 bases align to TRBD1. Looked up from germline, CDR1 is SQVTM and CDR2 is ANQGSEA. The CDR3 sequence is 12 residues long. J was trimmed by 3 bases and V by 4 bases; bases with no gene match: 3. The CDR3, as DNA: TGCAGCGTTGTGGGGGACAGCTACGAGCAGTACTTC. Its protein is CSVVGDSYEQYF.

There are many counts of this clonotype. This chain joins TRBV28 and TRBJ2-7; D perhaps matches TRBD2 (5 bases). Trimming cost V 6 bases and J 3 bases, with 15 bases left between them. This CDR3 is built from 14 residues. Germline loops: CDR1 MDHEN, CDR2 SYDVKM. The CDR3 bases are TGTGCCAGCAGAGAACTAGGATTGAGCTACGAGCAGTACTTC. This codes for CASRELGLSYEQYF.

This sequence joins TRBV9 and TRBJ2-1, with D perhaps TRBD1 (6 bases). The V gene's germline CDR1 is SGDLS and CDR2 YYNGEE. Trimming cost V 0 bases and J 9 bases, with 10 bases left between them. The CDR3 consists of 13 residues. The CDR3 loop reads CASSVATGLEQFF. CDR3 nucleotide sequence: TGTGCCAGCAGCGTAGCAACAGGGCTTGAGCAGTTCTTC. The entire variable domain, with the rest obtained from reference TRBV9 and TRBJ2-1, is as follows: DSGVTQTPKHLITATGQRVTLRCSPRSGDLSVYWYQQSLDQGLQFLIQYYNGEERAKGNILERFSAQQFPDLHSELNLSSLELGDSALYFCASSVATGLEQFFGPGTRLTVL.

This clonotype was seen a handful of times. The chain is built from TRBV5-1 and TRBJ2-7; 8 bases line up with TRBD1. J lost 1 base, V lost 2 bases, and 2 bases had no gene match. The CDR3 runs to 14 residues. Germline CDR1 reads SGHRS; CDR2 reads YFSETQ. The CDR3: CASSFRDRSYEQYF. The CDR3 region has the DNA TGCGCCAGCAGCTTCCGGGACAGGTCCTACGAGCAGTACTTC.

This clonotype was detected ten times or more. The CDR3 DNA follows: TGTGCCAGCAGCTTTGGGAATTCACCCCTCCACTTT. Its translation is CASSFGNSPLHF. The chain carries TRBV5-6 and TRBJ1-6; no clear D gene. Germline CDR1 reads SGHDT; CDR2 reads YYEEEE. Trimming took 2 bases from V and 7 from J, leaving 4 bases between them. CDR3 length equals 12 residues.

This chain connects TRBV11-3 to TRBJ2-2; D unresolved. The ends were cut back, 6 bases at V and 0 bases at J, with 17 bases in the middle. The CDR3 sequence is 17 residues long. Per germline, CDR1 SGHNT and CDR2 YENEEA. CDR3 in DNA: TGTGCCAGCAGTCACGGAATCTGGGGAACGAACACCGGGGAGCTGTTTTTT. This encodes CASSHGIWGTNTGELFF.

This clonotype has ten or more counts. The V call is TRBV5-1, the J call TRBJ2-1; tentatively, D is TRBD2 (5 bases). Germline lookup yields CDR1 SGHRS and CDR2 YFSETQ. The CDR3 is 14 amino acids. Trimming removed 0 bases from V and 5 bases from J, with 9 bases in between. DNA of the CDR3: TGCGCCAGCAGCTTGGGACCGCGGGACAATGAGCAGTTCTTC. Amino acids: CASSLGPRDNEQFF.